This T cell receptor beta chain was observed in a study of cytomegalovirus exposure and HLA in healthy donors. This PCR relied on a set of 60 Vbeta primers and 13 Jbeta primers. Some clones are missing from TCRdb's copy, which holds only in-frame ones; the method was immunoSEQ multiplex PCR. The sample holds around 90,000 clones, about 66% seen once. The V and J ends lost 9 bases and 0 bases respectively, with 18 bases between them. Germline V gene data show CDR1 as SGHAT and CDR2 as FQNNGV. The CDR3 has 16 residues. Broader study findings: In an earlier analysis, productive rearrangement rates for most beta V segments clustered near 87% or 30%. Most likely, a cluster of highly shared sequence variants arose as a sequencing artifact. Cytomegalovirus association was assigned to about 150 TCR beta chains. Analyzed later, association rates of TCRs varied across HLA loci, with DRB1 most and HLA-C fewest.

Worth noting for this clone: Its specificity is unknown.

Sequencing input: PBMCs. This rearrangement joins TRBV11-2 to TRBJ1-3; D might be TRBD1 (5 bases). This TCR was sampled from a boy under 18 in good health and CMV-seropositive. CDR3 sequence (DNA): TGTGCCAGTACTACCCCGACAGTTTTCTCTGGAAACACCATATATTTT. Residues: CASTTPTVFSGNTIYF. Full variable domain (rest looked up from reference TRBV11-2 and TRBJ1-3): EAGVAQSPRYKIIEKRQSVAFWCNPISGHATLYWYQQILGQGPKLLIQFQNNGVVDDSQLPKDRFSAERLKGVDSTLKIQPAKLEDSAVYLCASTTPTVFSGNTIYFGEGSWLTVV.